This T cell receptor beta chain is drawn from a study of cytomegalovirus exposure and HLA in healthy donors. PCR amplification relied on 60 Vbeta primers (plus 13 Jbeta primers). Repertoires were generated with immunoSEQ multiplex PCR, while TCRdb's copy carries only in-frame clones and drops some. The data show roughly 110,000 clones, over 70% seen once. The CDR3 spans 15 residues. Germline assignment: CDR1 SGHTA and CDR2 FQGNSA. Trimming removed 6 bases from V and 7 bases from J; junction bases left unmatched: 9. This clone appeared a few times. Its antigen is as yet unknown. Study outcomes and limitations: Researchers reported from a later analysis that most CMV-associated TCR beta chains appeared HLA-restricted. The listing of 150 to 200 TCR beta chains classed them as cytomegalovirus-associated.

Sequencing was carried out using PBMCs. This TCR was sampled from a woman between 40 and 50 years old in good health and CMV-seropositive. The chain joins TRBV7-2 to TRBJ2-1; 10 bases agree with TRBD2. The CDR3 is CASRLSGGARNEQFF. CDR3 bases: TGTGCCAGCAGATTAAGCGGGGGGGCAAGGAATGAGCAGTTCTTC.